A selection of T cell receptor beta chains follows, all from one sample in a study of cytomegalovirus exposure and HLA in healthy donors. Sequencing used immunoSEQ multiplex PCR; TCRdb keeps in-frame clones, though not all of them. Among about 140,000 clones listed, roughly 80% were seen once. Specimen: PBMCs. All receptors come from a woman in her thirties or forties in good health and CMV-seropositive. The CDR3 runs from the conserved cysteine through the conserved F or W. A D gene is named only where the DNA matches it firmly. Clone size appears in some rows only: once, few, many, or a class for an expanded clone.

j_call clone_size v_call d_call cdr3_nt cdr3_aa
TRBJ1-6 few TRBV7-2 . TGTGCCAGCAGCCCTACATCGGGGGGGCTGGGTTCACCCCTCCACTTT CASSPTSGGLGSPLHF
TRBJ1-2 few TRBV6-6 TRBD1 TGTGCCAGCACCGAACAAGGGGGCCTCTATGGCTACACCTTC CASTEQGGLYGYTF
TRBJ2-1 few TRBV7-2 . TGTGCCAGCAGCTCCTCGGGTTTCTACAATGAGCAGTTCTTC CASSSSGFYNEQFF
TRBJ2-7 . TRBV5-1 . TGCGCCAGCAAAGAGGGAACCTACGAGCAGTACTTC CASKEGTYEQYF
TRBJ2-7 . TRBV6-1 TRBD1 TGTGCCAGCAGTGCCGGGACAGGGTGGAGGGACTTTTACTCCTACGAGCAGTACTTC CASSAGTGWRDFYSYEQYF
TRBJ1-2 . TRBV28 TRBD1 TGTGCCAGCAGTCCGCAACAGGGGTATGGCTACACCTTC CASSPQQGYGYTF
TRBJ1-4 once TRBV5-8 TRBD1 TGTGCCAGCAGCTTCGGGACAGGAGAAGCTAATGAAAAACTGTTTTTT CASSFGTGEANEKLFF
TRBJ2-7 . TRBV13 . TGTGCCAGCAGCTTAGGCCTTTACGAGCAGTACTTC CASSLGLYEQYF
TRBJ2-3 once TRBV28 TRBD2 TGTGCCAGCAGCTACAAACCCCACCCTGGACTAGCGGGAGTGGGCGGCACAGATACGCAGTATTTT CASSYKPHPGLAGVGGTDTQYF
TRBJ1-2 few TRBV18 . TGTGCCAGCTCACCACGGGAGCGCCGTGGCTACACCTTC CASSPRERRGYTF
TRBJ1-3 . TRBV5-6 . TGTGCCAGCAGCTCCGGGACATCTGGAAACACCATATATTTT CASSSGTSGNTIYF
TRBJ2-1 few TRBV28 TRBD2 TGTGCCAGCAGTCCCCCATCCGGGACTAGATACAATGAGCAGTTCTTC CASSPPSGTRYNEQFF
TRBJ2-7 . TRBV4-1 . TGCGCCAGCAGCCAAGTGGCGGCAGACGAGCAGTACTTC CASSQVAADEQYF
TRBJ1-1 . TRBV30 . TGTGCCTGGAAGGGGGAACTTGAAGCTTTCTTT CAWKGELEAFF
TRBJ2-5 . TRBV15 TRBD1 TGTGCCACCAGCACTCGGACAGGCCAAGAGACCCAGTACTTC CATSTRTGQETQYF
TRBJ2-5 . TRBV5-4 . TGTGCCAGCAGCTTGTCCGGGAGTGGAATTGGGACCCAGTACTTC CASSLSGSGIGTQYF
TRBJ1-2 . TRBV19 . TGTGCCAGTAGTATTGGCCCTTCACAAGGCTACACCTTC CASSIGPSQGYTF
TRBJ2-2 . TRBV7-9 TRBD1 TGTTCCAGCAGCTTGGGGGACAGTCAGTACACCGGGGAGCTGTTTTTT CSSSLGDSQYTGELFF
TRBJ1-4 . TRBV7-2 . TGTGCCAGCAGTTTAACCCCGAGTAATGAAAAACTGTTTTTT CASSLTPSNEKLFF
TRBJ2-3 . TRBV5-5 . TGTGCCAGCACGAAAGCGGTTATTACAGATACGCAGTATTTT CASTKAVITDTQYF
TRBJ1-5 once TRBV28 . TGTGCCAGCAGTGCTCCGGCGGGGCCCCAGCATTTT CASSAPAGPQHF
TRBJ1-2 . TRBV6-1 . TGTGCCAGCAGGTTTCGACAGGTTGGCTACACCTTC CASRFRQVGYTF
TRBJ2-2 . TRBV5-1 TRBD2 TGCGCCAGCAGCTTAGGGACTAGCAGGAACACCGGGGAGCTGTTTTTT CASSLGTSRNTGELFF
TRBJ1-4 . TRBV9 . TGTGCCAGCAGCTTACAGGGTACGGGTGAAAAACTGTTTTTT CASSLQGTGEKLFF
TRBJ2-1 . TRBV12-5 TRBD2 TGTGCTAGTGGGCCCGGGACTAGCGGCTACAATGAGCAGTTCTTC CASGPGTSGYNEQFF
TRBJ2-2 . TRBV29-1 TRBD1 TGCAGCGTTACCCCCGGGACAGTAAACACCGGGGAGCTGTTTTTT CSVTPGTVNTGELFF
TRBJ2-3 . TRBV13 TRBD2 TGTGCCAGCAGCTGGGGGACTAGCGGGAGCAGCACAGATACGCAGTATTTT CASSWGTSGSSTDTQYF
TRBJ2-7 . TRBV19 TRBD1 TGTGCCAGTAGTATATCAGGGGGTCGCGACGAGCAGTACTTC CASSISGGRDEQYF
TRBJ2-5 . TRBV29-1 TRBD1 TGCAGCGTTGTATTGGCAGGGGGCAGAGAGACCCAGTACTTC CSVVLAGGRETQYF
TRBJ2-3 once TRBV29-1 TRBD2 TGCAGCGTTCAAAGAGTAGCGGGAGGAGATACGCAGTATTTT CSVQRVAGGDTQYF
TRBJ1-1 . TRBV18 TRBD1 TGTGCCAGCTCGCCGAAACTGTACAGGGGGCCCGACACTGAAGCTTTCTTT CASSPKLYRGPDTEAFF
TRBJ2-7 . TRBV10-1 TRBD1 TGCGCCAGCAGTGAGTCCGCCAGGGGGACCTACGAGCAGTACTTC CASSESARGTYEQYF
TRBJ1-5 few TRBV18 . TGTGCCAGCTCACCAGGGGGGGATCAGCCCCAGCATTTT CASSPGGDQPQHF
TRBJ2-1 . TRBV2 TRBD2 TGTGCCAGCGAGCGGCGGGGGGTTTACAATGAGCAGTTCTTC CASERRGVYNEQFF
TRBJ1-5 . TRBV28 . TGTGCCAGCAGTTCAGGGGTAAGGCATTTT CASSSGVRHF
TRBJ1-6 . TRBV5-1 . TGCGCCAGCAGCTTATACCCCGGGACGGGGGATAGCTCCTATAATTCACCCCTCCACTTT CASSLYPGTGDSSYNSPLHF
TRBJ1-1 once TRBV7-3 . TGTGCCAGCAGCAAAGGGAGTGGGAACACTGAAGCTTTCTTT CASSKGSGNTEAFF
TRBJ2-2 few TRBV19 TRBD1 TGTGCCAGTGCTTGGACAGGGGGCGGGGAGCTGTTTTTT CASAWTGGGELFF
TRBJ2-7 few TRBV5-6 TRBD1 TGTGCCAGCAGCTTACCGGGACAGGACTACGAGCAGTACTTC CASSLPGQDYEQYF
TRBJ2-3 . TRBV5-1 . TGCGCCAGCAGGCTAGGGAGGCCAGATACGCAGTATTTT CASRLGRPDTQYF
TRBJ1-2 few TRBV6-5 . TGTGCCAGCAGTTACTCGCCGGTGGATGGCTACACCTTC CASSYSPVDGYTF
TRBJ2-3 . TRBV18 TRBD2 TGTGCCAGCTCATCCCAAAGCGGGGGGGTGCAGTATTTT CASSSQSGGVQYF
TRBJ2-1 few TRBV6-6 . TGTGCCAGCAGGTCCCCTGGCGGAACATACAATGAGCAGTTCTTC CASRSPGGTYNEQFF
TRBJ2-3 . TRBV9 . TGTGCCAGCACCCCCGGGTTAGGGGTTAGCACAGATACGCAGTATTTT CASTPGLGVSTDTQYF